The 8 T cell receptor beta chains below all came from one sample that was sequenced in a study of blood T cell repertoires in COVID-19. Produced via immunoSEQ multiplex PCR; TCRdb's table is partial and in-frame only. The sample lists roughly 220,000 clones, about 91% occurring once. The specimen was PBMCs or T cells enriched from blood (not recorded which). The receptors here all came from a woman aged 45-60 years with acute COVID-19.

The chain uses TRBV5-1 and TRBJ2-6; 7 bases are a match to TRBD1. The germline V gene encodes CDR1 SGHRS and CDR2 YFSETQ. Germline trimming cut 2 bases from V and 12 bases from J; bases unmatched to any gene: 11. The CDR3 sequence is 15 residues long. Here the CDR3 DNA reads TGCGCCAGCAGCTTTGAGGGGGCCCGCTACAGCGTCCTGACTTTC. Its translation: CASSFEGARYSVLTF.

A few counts support this clone. Here the CDR3 reads CASSPRTSGSGETQYF. The CDR3, as DNA: TGTGCCAGCTCACCACGGACTAGCGGGAGCGGAGAGACCCAGTACTTC. The chain is built from TRBV18 and TRBJ2-5; 13 bases line up with TRBD2. Unmatched junction bases numbered 3, after V lost 1 base and J lost 4 bases. The CDR3 contains 16 residues. CDR1 and CDR2 (germline): KGHSH, LQKENI.

The CDR3: CASSQQGDQPQHF. The CDR3 bases are TGTGCCAGTAGTCAACAGGGTGATCAGCCCCAGCATTTT. V usage is TRBV19 and J usage is TRBJ1-5; tentatively, D is TRBD1 (6 bases). The CDR3 consists of 13 residues. V lost 5 bases to trimming and J lost 5 bases, with 10 bases between them. Germline CDR1 and CDR2: LNHDA and SQIVND (reference sequence).

This CDR3 reads CATSAGGGPYNEQFF. The CDR3 DNA follows: TGTGCCACCAGTGCAGGGGGCGGCCCCTACAATGAGCAGTTCTTC. This sequence joins TRBV24-1 and TRBJ2-1; 8 bases are a match to TRBD1. This CDR3 spans 15 amino acids. Germline CDR1 is KGHDR and CDR2 is SFDVKD. V shed 5 bases and J 2 bases; nucleotides not matched to a gene: 4.

This clone was observed once. The chain recombines TRBV30 with TRBJ1-3; D unresolved. The germline V gene encodes CDR1 GTSNPN and CDR2 SVGIG (reference sequence). The ends were cut back, 1 base at V and 1 base at J, with 11 bases in the middle. The CDR3 runs 15 residues. The CDR3 bases are TGTGCCTGGAGTGCACATTTACCTTCTGGAAACACCATATATTTT. Its protein product is CAWSAHLPSGNTIYF.

The chain uses TRBV27 and TRBJ2-7; D call uncertain. CDR1 MNHEY and CDR2 SMNVEV come from the germline V gene (reference sequence). The CDR3 runs to 15 residues. V was trimmed by 11 bases and J by 3 bases, leaving 23 bases between them. CDR3 in amino acids: CAQSRRLPRNYEQYF. CDR3 coding DNA: TGTGCCCAAAGCCGCCGACTCCCCCGCAACTACGAGCAGTACTTC.

The rearrangement uses TRBV7-8 and TRBJ1-1; D remains unclear. Germline CDR1 SGHVS, CDR2 FQNEAQ. V lost 5 bases, J lost 1 base, and 11 bases lay in between. CDR3 length: 14 residues. The CDR3 coding sequence is TGTGCCAGCAGCCGGCGCGGCGGGAACACTGAAGCTTTCTTT. Translation gives CASSRRGGNTEAFF. The full variable domain, in which reference TRBV7-8 and TRBJ1-1 provide the parts outside the CDR3, is GAGVSQSPRYKVAKRGQDVALRCDPISGHVSLFWYQQALGQGPEFLTYFQNEAQLDKSGLPSDRFFAERPEGSVSTLKIQRTQQEDSAVYLCASSRRGGNTEAFFGQGTRLTVV.

The CDR3 nucleotides read TGTGCCAGCAGCCAATCTAGCAGGGGGGAGGACACCGGGGAGCTGTTTTTT. It codes for CASSQSSRGEDTGELFF. The rearrangement uses TRBV5-8 and TRBJ2-2; possibly TRBD1 for D (7 bases). Looked up from germline, CDR1 is SGHTS and CDR2 is YDEGEE. V shed 4 bases and J shed 3 bases, with 19 bases lying between them. The CDR3 loop spans 17 amino acids.